This TCR beta chain was found in a study of shared clonotypes between healthy human individuals. This clone turned up a few times. Authors' methods: ImmunoSEQ only sent back junction sequences with no quality scores, so filtering was done differently. Data came from immunoSEQ multiplex PCR; TCRdb stores just in-frame clones and leaves some out. The DNA gave D and trimming, while V, J and clone size come from that table. The sample carries a few million clones, about nine tenths recorded once. The germline CDR1 and CDR2 sequences are LGHNA and YNFKEQ. The CDR3 has 15 amino acids. V lost 4 bases and J lost 0; bases outside the gene matches: 5.

The receptor was isolated from a man younger than 35 in good health. Some clones in this sample may be carry-over from other donors' samples. The source material was naive CD4+ T cells from PBMCs. Subset in this sample: CD45RA+ positively selected. V usage is TRBV4-2 and J usage is TRBJ1-1, with TRBD1 identical over 7 bases. DNA for the CDR3: TGTGCCAGCAGCCCGGGACAGACCATGAACACTGAAGCTTTCTTT. It codes for CASSPGQTMNTEAFF.